This is a list of T cell receptor beta chains from one sample in a study of blood T cells in healthy people across ages. TCRdb fed the 5' RACE reads into MiXCR, producing one record per CDR3 protein. The sample gives 550,000 to 600,000 distinct CDR3 sequences, roughly 43% of which show up once; approximately 25% is in the top ten. What was sequenced was blood. The source is a man older than 75 in good health. The conserved cysteine and the conserved F or W are not part of the CDR3 here. D genes are given only for firm matches.

V	D	J	CDR3
TRBV11-2	.	TRBJ1-3	ASSLSGAVDTIY
TRBV7-9	.	TRBJ1-3	ASSFSHSSSGNTIY
TRBV3-1	TRBD2	TRBJ2-1	ASSGGLAGREQF
TRBV5-6	.	TRBJ1-1	ASSFQGTEAF
TRBV10-2	.	TRBJ1-1	ASSLTLASEAF
TRBV5-8	TRBD2	TRBJ2-7	ASRAGTSGVFEQY
TRBV6-6	.	TRBJ2-2	ASILTDTGELF
TRBV5-1	TRBD1	TRBJ2-3	ASSSGQHTDTQY
TRBV30	TRBD1	TRBJ2-5	ASQGADTETQY
TRBV20-1	TRBD1	TRBJ1-1	SARKTGVGMNTEAF
TRBV6-5	TRBD1	.	ASRAGGQGSYNEQY
TRBV7-3	TRBD2	TRBJ2-1	ASSPKGTSGYNEQF
TRBV15	TRBD2	TRBJ2-1	ATSDHGLAGSYNEQF
TRBV6-2/TRBV6-3	TRBD2	TRBJ2-5	ASSYSGTSGTYQETQY
TRBV7-9	.	TRBJ2-2	ASSLGMAGELF
TRBV10-1	.	TRBJ2-5	ASQRQNQETQY
TRBV4-2	TRBD1	TRBJ2-1	VSSQDHPGGNEQF
TRBV7-9	.	TRBJ2-5	ASSPMRAGMGEQY
TRBV20-1	TRBD1	TRBJ1-6	SAPGPRGTYNSPLH
TRBV30	TRBD2	TRBJ2-3	AWKLAGGTDTQY
TRBV2	TRBD1	TRBJ2-4	ASTDRGAKNIQY
TRBV5-1	TRBD2	TRBJ2-1	ASSFRTSGRIFFEQF
TRBV7-6	.	TRBJ2-1	ASSFAGTQGNEQF
TRBV12-3/TRBV12-4	TRBD1	TRBJ1-5	ASSLGTGDQPQH
TRBV7-2	.	TRBJ2-1	ASSTRGFEQF
TRBV7-9	.	TRBJ1-5	ASSYGSSGQVGQPQH
TRBV7-2	.	TRBJ2-5	ASSLEWTSQETQY
TRBV4-2	TRBD1	TRBJ1-5	ASSQDGQVNQPQH
TRBV2	.	TRBJ2-7	ASGAGISYEQY
TRBV4-2	.	TRBJ2-1	ASTLEGGANEQF
TRBV29-1	.	TRBJ2-3	SVEWRSRDTQY
TRBV27	.	TRBJ2-5	ASSPAPRGTQY
TRBV7-2	TRBD2	TRBJ2-4	ASSLEGSGGAVKNIQY
TRBV6-6	TRBD1	TRBJ1-1	ASRGGGPEAF
TRBV20-1	.	TRBJ1-2	SASRETSNYGYT
TRBV7-2	.	TRBJ2-1	ASTNDRFYNEQF
TRBV24-1	.	TRBJ2-3	ATSDPTGPADTQY
TRBV7-9	.	TRBJ2-5	ASGSYKQETQY
TRBV29-1	.	TRBJ2-3	SVLKGGSIDTQY
TRBV3-1	.	TRBJ2-5	ASSSVGAETQY
TRBV20-1	.	TRBJ2-1	SATEQGVHNEQF